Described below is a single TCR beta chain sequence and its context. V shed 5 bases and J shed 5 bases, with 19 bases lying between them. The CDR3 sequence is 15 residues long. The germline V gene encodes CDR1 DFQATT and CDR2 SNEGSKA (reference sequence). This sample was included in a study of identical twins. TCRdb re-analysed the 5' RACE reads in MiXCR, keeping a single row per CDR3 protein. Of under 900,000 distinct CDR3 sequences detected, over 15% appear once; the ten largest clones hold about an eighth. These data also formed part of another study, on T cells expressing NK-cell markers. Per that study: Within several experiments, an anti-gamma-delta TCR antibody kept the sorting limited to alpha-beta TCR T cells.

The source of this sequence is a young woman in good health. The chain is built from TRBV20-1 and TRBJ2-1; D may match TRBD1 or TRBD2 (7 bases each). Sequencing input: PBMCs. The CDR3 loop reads CSAGRGGGSDNEQFF. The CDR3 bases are TGCAGTGCTGGCCGAGGGGGCGGGAGCGACAATGAGCAGTTCTTC.